One sample yielded the 24 T cell receptor beta chains listed below, sequenced in a study of CD8 T cells in Susac syndrome. RNA, at about 0.45 to 1 ug, was reverse transcribed with random hexamers. TCRdb re-called the immunoSEQ multiplex PCR reads with MiXCR, one entry per CDR3 protein. The repertoire holds 250,000 to 300,000 distinct CDR3 sequences, with approximately 91% as singletons. Sequencing was performed on CD8+ T cells from PBMCs. Source of these receptors: a human donor with multiple sclerosis.

A single count supports this clonotype. The chain joins TRBV10-3 to TRBJ1-1; no definite D call. CDR3 length: 13 amino acids. CDR1 ENHRY and CDR2 SYGVKD come from the germline V gene. The V end lost 3 bases, the J end lost 1 base, and 6 bases lay between the germline ends. The CDR3 loop is CAISDRGNTEAFF. DNA of the CDR3: TGTGCCATCAGTGATCGGGGGAACACTGAAGCTTTCTTT.

This chain connects TRBV13 to TRBJ2-5, with D maybe TRBD2 (6 bases). The ends were cut back, 5 bases at V and 4 bases at J, with 17 bases in the middle. Germline V gene sequence: CDR1 PRHDT, CDR2 FYEKMQ (reference sequence). The CDR3 is 15 amino acids. Here the CDR3 DNA reads TGTGCCAGCAGCCCCCCGCACGGGCGGGGAGAGACCCAGTACTTC. Amino acid sequence: CASSPPHGRGETQYF.

V and J are TRBV24-1 and TRBJ2-1; D gene uncertain. The length of the CDR3 is 13 residues. Germline CDR1 and CDR2: KGHDR and SFDVKD. V was clipped by 3 bases and J by 7 bases, with 9 bases between them. The CDR3 here is CATSDPPSNEQFF. The CDR3 nucleotides are TGTGCCACCAGTGATCCCCCTTCGAATGAGCAGTTCTTC.

This clonotype was recorded a few times. This chain joins TRBV20-1 and TRBJ2-7; TRBD1 might be the D (6 bases). CDR1 is DFQATT and CDR2 is SNEGSKA in the germline V gene (reference sequence). The CDR3 extends over 12 amino acids. The V end was cut by 0 bases, the J end by 3 bases, with 6 bases between. DNA of the CDR3: TGCAGTGCTAGAGAGGACAGCTACGAGCAGTACTTC. This translates into CSAREDSYEQYF.

J is TRBJ1-5 and V is TRBV20-1, with D tentatively TRBD1 (6 bases). V was clipped by 0 bases and J by 6 bases, with 18 bases between them. This CDR3 has 16 amino acids. Germline V gene lookup returns CDR1 DFQATT and CDR2 SNEGSKA (reference sequence). The CDR3 DNA is TGCAGTGCTAGAGACCCACAGGGCGTAGGAGGTCAGCCCCAGCATTTT. Translation: CSARDPQGVGGQPQHF.

The genes are TRBV27 and TRBJ1-1, with D tentatively TRBD1 (5 bases). In germline, CDR1 is MNHEY, CDR2 SMNVEV (reference sequence). V lost 6 bases and J 0 bases, leaving 17 bases between the germline ends. CDR3 size: 16 residues. The CDR3 sequence: CASSLDSASMNTEAFF. The CDR3 DNA reads as TGTGCCAGCAGCCTAGACAGCGCAAGCATGAACACTGAAGCTTTCTTT.

The chain is built from TRBV7-2 and TRBJ1-1, with 7 bases that match TRBD1. Germline V gene lookup returns CDR1 SGHTA and CDR2 FQGNSA. This CDR3 region has 15 residues. Trimming cost V 1 base and J 4 bases; bases outside gene matches: 6. CDR3 DNA: TGTGCCAGCAGCTTAGGCACAGGGGAGAGCACTGAAGCTTTCTTT. As protein: CASSLGTGESTEAFF.

Here the CDR3 reads CASSLGPAGRYEQYF. The CDR3 coding sequence is TGTGCCAGCAGCTTAGGTCCAGCGGGGAGGTACGAGCAGTACTTC. The chain carries TRBV7-8 and TRBJ2-7; 7 nucleotides align to TRBD2. The germline gives CDR1 SGHVS, CDR2 FQNEAQ. The CDR3 is made up of 15 amino acids. After removal of 1 base from V and 4 bases from J, the junction contained 7 bases not matched to a gene. The full variable domain, its missing parts supplied by reference TRBV7-8 and TRBJ2-7, is GAGVSQSPRYKVAKRGQDVALRCDPISGHVSLFWYQQALGQGPEFLTYFQNEAQLDKSGLPSDRFFAERPEGSVSTLKIQRTQQEDSAVYLCASSLGPAGRYEQYFGPGTRLTVT.

The chain is built from TRBV2 and TRBJ2-3, with TRBD2 matching 7 bases. Germline values: CDR1 SNHLY, CDR2 FYNNEI. Unmatched junction bases numbered 12, after V lost 3 bases and J lost 3 bases. The CDR3 runs to 17 residues. The CDR3 DNA sequence: TGTGCCAGCAGTGACGAGGAGACTAGCTCAGCGACAGATACGCAGTATTTT. Its translation is CASSDEETSSATDTQYF.

The V call is TRBV29-1, the J call TRBJ2-3, with D tentatively TRBD2 (5 bases). Trimming removed 7 bases from V and 5 bases from J, with 13 bases in between. CDR3 length: 12 amino acids. Germline loops: CDR1 SQVTM, CDR2 ANQGSEA. The CDR3 DNA follows: TGCAGCGCCCCACTAGTCGGAGATACGCAGTATTTT. It encodes CSAPLVGDTQYF.

The J gene is TRBJ1-1, the V gene TRBV7-9; D not resolved. Germline loops: CDR1 SEHNR, CDR2 FQNEAQ (reference sequence). The V end was cut by 5 bases, the J end by 2 bases, with 12 bases between. The CDR3 has 14 amino acids. The CDR3 region has the DNA TGTGCCAGCAGCCGAGGAGGGTTAAACACTGAAGCTTTCTTT. Residues: CASSRGGLNTEAFF. Full variable domain (remainder filled in from reference TRBV7-9 and TRBJ1-1): DTGVSQNPRHKITKRGQNVTFRCDPISEHNRLYWYRQTLGQGPEFLTYFQNEAQLEKSRLLSDRFSAERPKGSFSTLEIQRTEQGDSAMYLCASSRGGLNTEAFFGQGTRLTVV.

The V call is TRBV7-9, the J call TRBJ2-7; D is perhaps TRBD2 (5 bases). Germline V gene data show CDR1 as SEHNR and CDR2 as FQNEAQ (reference sequence). The CDR3 covers 14 residues. Trimming removed 6 bases from V and 7 bases from J, with 19 bases in between. The CDR3 nucleotides read TGTGCCAGCAGTTCTCCCGGAGGTTACGTAGAGCAGTACTTC. Amino acid sequence: CASSSPGGYVEQYF.

The V and J genes are TRBV12-3 or TRBV12-4 and TRBJ2-7, with D uncertain. Deletions cut 3 bases from V and 2 bases from J, with 8 bases between. This CDR3 has 13 amino acids. The CDR3 here is CASSFTTTYEQYF. In nucleotides, the CDR3 is TGTGCCAGCAGTTTCACTACAACCTACGAGCAGTACTTC.

The chain uses TRBV13 and TRBJ2-7; the match to TRBD1 covers 7 bases. Germline loops: CDR1 PRHDT, CDR2 FYEKMQ (reference sequence). This CDR3 has 15 residues. Losses at the gene ends were 4 bases for V and 0 bases for J; bases not matched to a gene: 6. The CDR3 protein is CASSSRGKNSYEQYF. CDR3 sequence (DNA): TGTGCCAGCAGCTCCAGGGGGAAAAACTCCTACGAGCAGTACTTC.

J is TRBJ2-1 and V is TRBV21-1; the listed D gene, TRBD2, was not tested against the DNA. TRBV21-1 is deemed a pseudogene. The CDR3 length is 15 residues. CDR3 region: CASSRGGRAENEQFF. CDR3 DNA: TGTGCCAGCAGCCGGGGCGGGAGGGCGGAGAATGAGCAGTTCTTC.

This chain connects TRBV7-2 to TRBJ2-5; D remains ambiguous. Germline V lookup: CDR1 SGHTA, CDR2 FQGNSA. The V gene lost 5 bases and the J gene lost 2 bases, with 12 bases spanning the gap. This CDR3 region has 14 residues. This CDR3 reads CASSQLASQETQYF. The CDR3 nucleotides are TGTGCCAGCAGCCAGTTAGCTTCTCAAGAGACCCAGTACTTC. Full variable domain (missing parts from reference TRBV7-2 and TRBJ2-5): GAGVSQSPSNKVTEKGKDVELRCDPISGHTALYWYRQSLGQGLEFLIYFQGNSAPDKSGLPSDRFSAERTGGSVSTLTIQRTQQEDSAVYLCASSQLASQETQYFGPGTRLLVL.

The rearrangement uses TRBV9 and TRBJ2-2; the match to TRBD1 covers 10 bases. CDR1 is SGDLS, CDR2 YYNGEE, per germline. The CDR3 covers 15 residues. After removal of 4 bases from V and 6 bases from J, the junction contained 6 bases not matched to a gene. CDR3 amino acids: CASSPGQGYPGELFF. CDR3 DNA: TGTGCCAGCAGCCCGGGACAGGGGTACCCCGGGGAGCTGTTTTTT.

A single count supports this clonotype. The chain has TRBV14 and TRBJ2-7, with 9 bases fitting TRBD2. Germline-derived CDR1 and CDR2 are SGHDN and FVKESK. CDR3 length equals 17 residues. With 3 bases clipped from V and 4 bases from J, the junction kept 13 bases outside the gene matches. This CDR3 reads CASSQATGTSYVYEQYF. CDR3 coding DNA: TGTGCCAGCAGCCAGGCGACCGGGACTAGCTACGTGTACGAGCAGTACTTC.

The CDR3 loop reads CASSLFIAAETYNEQFF. CDR3 DNA: TGTGCCAGCAGCTTATTTATCGCGGCTGAAACCTACAATGAGCAGTTCTTC. This chain joins TRBV7-2 and TRBJ2-1; D remains unclear. Germline V gene sequence: CDR1 SGHTA, CDR2 FQGNSA. Trimming cost V 2 bases and J 2 bases, with 16 bases left between them. CDR3 length: 17 residues. The variable domain in full, completed from reference TRBV7-2 and TRBJ2-1, reads GAGVSQSPSNKVTEKGKDVELRCDPISGHTALYWYRQSLGQGLEFLIYFQGNSAPDKSGLPSDRFSAERTGGSVSTLTIQRTQQEDSAVYLCASSLFIAAETYNEQFFGPGTRLTVL.

The chain uses TRBV20-1 and TRBJ2-3, with 9 bases lining up with TRBD2. The V and J ends lost 0 bases and 0 bases, in that order; junction bases with no gene match: 10. The CDR3 is 18 amino acids. Germline lookup yields CDR1 DFQATT and CDR2 SNEGSKA (reference sequence). The CDR3 DNA follows: TGCAGTGCTAGAGAGTTGGACAGTAGCGGGGGAAGCACAGATACGCAGTATTTT. Protein product: CSARELDSSGGSTDTQYF.

The chain links TRBV9 to TRBJ2-7; D not certain. V was pared by 4 bases and J by 3 bases, with 11 bases between. Germline V gives CDR1 SGDLS, CDR2 YYNGEE. CDR3 length: 13 residues. The CDR3 is CASSPRSDYEQYF. The CDR3, as DNA: TGTGCCAGCAGCCCTCGGTCCGACTACGAGCAGTACTTC.

The chain carries TRBV5-6 and TRBJ2-1; tentative D call: TRBD2 (7 bases). In germline, CDR1 is SGHDT, CDR2 YYEEEE. The CDR3 contains 15 residues. V lost 4 bases, J lost 6 bases, and 17 bases lay in between. For the CDR3, the DNA is TGTGCCAGCAGCCTCTTAGGGGGGGCCCTCAATGAGCAGTTCTTC. This encodes CASSLLGGALNEQFF.

This clonotype has just one count. The chain has TRBV27 and TRBJ1-3; D gene ambiguous. The CDR3 sequence is 14 residues long. Germline V gene lookup returns CDR1 MNHEY and CDR2 SMNVEV (reference sequence). V was pared by 5 bases and J by 6 bases, with 14 bases between. In DNA form, the CDR3 reads TGTGCCAGCAGTCCATGGACCCGCGCAAACACCATATATTTT. Amino acid sequence: CASSPWTRANTIYF.

The chain recombines TRBV5-6 with TRBJ1-6; no firm D call. The CDR3 length is 14 residues. The germline V gene has CDR1 SGHDT and CDR2 YYEEEE. V was trimmed by 2 bases and J by 7 bases, leaving 10 bases between them. DNA for the CDR3: TGTGCCAGCAGCTTACCGTCCCACAATTCACCCCTCCACTTT. Amino acid sequence: CASSLPSHNSPLHF. Full variable domain (missing parts from reference TRBV5-6 and TRBJ1-6): DAGVTQSPTHLIKTRGQQVTLRCSPKSGHDTVSWYQQALGQGPQFIFQYYEEEERQRGNFPDRFSGHQFPNYSSELNVNALLLGDSALYLCASSLPSHNSPLHFGNGTRLTVT.